This T cell receptor beta chain appears in the sequencing data of a study of glioma-infiltrating T cells after dendritic cell vaccination. Sequencing used immunoSEQ multiplex PCR; TCRdb keeps in-frame clones, though not all of them. The data hold about 50,000 clones, with about 85% observed a single time. Only patients with spare fresh-frozen tumor and over two years of follow-up were included. Source: blood, taken before dendritic cell vaccination. The source is a human donor with glioblastoma.

The CDR3 nucleotides read TGCGCCAGCAGTGCGCACGAAACTTACGGCTACACCTTC. Protein product: CASSAHETYGYTF. The J gene is TRBJ1-2, the V gene TRBV10-1; D gene ambiguous. Germline lookup yields CDR1 WNHNN and CDR2 SYGVQD (reference sequence). V gave up 4 bases and J gave up 8 bases, with 14 bases separating them. CDR3 length equals 13 residues.